The present entry profiles one T cell receptor beta chain with its context. This specimen comes from a study of Ad26.COV2.S vaccination and SARS-CoV-2 variants. TCRdb keeps only in-frame clones here, not all; method: immunoSEQ multiplex PCR. The sample yields about 350,000 clones, approximately 81% seen once. Treatment given: 15 to 20 received Ad26.COV2.S at low or high dose, single or two shots; a few received placebo; per-sample allocation not given. Specimen acquisition occurred on day 63 following the initial vaccine or placebo injection. This material consisted of peripheral blood, taken in a trial of Ad26.COV2.S vaccine versus placebo. The TCR sequence derives from a person aged 18 to 65 who received the Ad26.COV2.S COVID-19 vaccine or a placebo.

The CDR3 DNA reads as TGTGCCAGCAGTTACGGGGTTGAAGACGAGCAGTACTTC. Residues: CASSYGVEDEQYF. This chain links TRBV6-5 with TRBJ2-7; the D is unclear. Trimming removed 2 bases at V and 5 bases at J, with 10 bases between. Germline lookup yields CDR1 MNHEY and CDR2 SVGAGI. The CDR3 runs to 13 residues.